The clone carrying this T cell receptor beta chain was seen more than once but under ten times. No antigen is known for it. This entry belongs to a study of T cell responses to AZD1222 COVID-19 vaccine. Study-wide results and limits: Donors were largely white British and mainly female; clonal diversity was possibly underestimated. Reportedly, nearly half the spike-specific TCRs target unmutated variant regions.

From germline, CDR1 is MNHEY and CDR2 SVGEGT. The ends were cut back, 5 bases at V and 2 bases at J, with 7 bases in the middle. The CDR3 has 13 residues. Repertoires were generated with immunoSEQ multiplex PCR, while TCRdb's copy carries only in-frame clones and drops some. The data show around 120,000 clones, with roughly 85% seen just once and roughly 3.8% held by the top ten. The clonotype was recovered from an adult in good health. The sequenced sample was peripheral blood, obtained on day 0 of MenACWY control vaccination. The chain recombines TRBV6-2 or TRBV6-3 with TRBJ1-5; a possible D gene is TRBD1 (5 bases). The CDR3 DNA sequence: TGTGCCAGCAGTAGAGGGGGCAATCAGCCCCAGCATTTT. This encodes CASSRGGNQPQHF.